This T cell receptor beta chain was sequenced during a study of molecular identifiers for immune sequencing clone quantification. Across the whole study: Replicate RNA came from approximately 20,000 or 100,000 naive CD8 cells and was split five ways, and four parts were sequenced.

TCRdb passed the PCR reads through MiXCR, listing each CDR3 protein once. The table records roughly 630,000 distinct CDR3 sequences, roughly 23% of them present only once. This CDR3 has 15 residues. Per the germline V gene, CDR1 is MNHNY and CDR2 is SVGAGI (reference sequence). J gave up 1 base and V 4 bases, and 6 bases lay outside the gene matches. The chain combines TRBV6-6 with TRBJ1-1; the match to TRBD1 covers 7 bases. The sample consisted of naive CD8+ T cells from blood, with Jurkat cell RNA spiked in. Specified subset: FACS-sorted CD8+CD4-CCR7+CD45RA+ naive T cells. This sequence was found in a human donor in good health. Some libraries in this study had Jurkat cell RNA spiked in. The CDR3 nucleotides read TGTGCCAGCAGTTTCCAGGGACAGCGGAACACTGAAGCTTTCTTT. Its translation is CASSFQGQRNTEAFF.